This T cell receptor beta chain was captured in a study of PD-L1 blockade in urothelial cancer. On the study more broadly: Bladder-origin urothelial cancer in males described about 90% of the 29 patients.

The method was immunoSEQ multiplex PCR; TCRdb's version includes in-frame clones alone and lacks a portion of them. The table includes around 110,000 clones, 91% detected once. The CDR3 spans 15 residues. The germline V gene has CDR1 MDHEN and CDR2 SYDVKM. V lost 6 bases, J lost 1 base, and 4 bases stayed unmatched. Time point meaning: peripheral blood 6 weeks after treatment start. Sampling of each patient yielded between 1 and 8 specimens, collected pretreatment and on-treatment. This specimen was PBMCs, taken around atezolizumab (anti-PD-L1) treatment. The source of this sequence is a man aged 55 to 69 with urothelial cancer. V and J are TRBV28 and TRBJ2-1, with TRBD1 identical over 9 bases. CDR3 coding DNA: TGTGCCAGCAGCCCGACAGGGGGATCCTACAATGAGCAGTTCTTC. Translation gives CASSPTGGSYNEQFF.